These 20 T cell receptor beta chains were sequenced from one sample in a study of T cell changes during pregnancy in multiple sclerosis. Clones were read by immunoSEQ multiplex PCR, and TCRdb kept only the in-frame ones, dropping some. Here the sample spans 35,000 to 45,000 clones, 90% being singletons. This sample comprised CD4+ T cells from peripheral blood mononuclear cells, obtained in the first trimester of pregnancy. The receptors shown here come from a female donor in good health, enrolled as a control in a pregnancy study.

This clone was counted once. The CDR3 sequence: CATSRDRGQGYTEAFF. In DNA form, the CDR3 reads TGTGCCACCAGCAGAGATAGAGGACAGGGGTACACTGAAGCTTTCTTT. The chain has TRBV15 and TRBJ1-1, with 9 bases matching TRBD1. This CDR3 has 16 amino acids. The trim removed 0 bases at V and 3 bases at J, leaving 5 bases unmatched. Germline values: CDR1 LNHNV, CDR2 YYDKDF (reference sequence).

This chain connects TRBV28 to TRBJ1-1, with 8 bases that match TRBD1. The CDR3 runs to 13 residues. Germline V lookup: CDR1 MDHEN, CDR2 SYDVKM. The J segment lost 11 bases and the V segment lost 6 bases, leaving 11 bases of the junction unmatched. The CDR3 nucleotides are TGTGCCAGCAGGCAGGGACAGGCTGTTTCTGCTTTCTTT. It codes for CASRQGQAVSAFF.

The chain joins TRBV29-1 to TRBJ1-4; 8 bases align to TRBD1. The germline gives CDR1 SQVTM, CDR2 ANQGSEA. The CDR3 runs to 18 residues. CDR3 sequence: CSAQGALGLSPTNEKLFF. CDR3 coding DNA: TGCAGTGCCCAGGGGGCTCTGGGTTTGTCACCAACTAATGAAAAACTGTTTTTT.

The chain uses TRBV19 and TRBJ2-1; 9 nucleotides line up with TRBD1. With V trimmed by 4 bases and J by 2 bases, 3 bases remained unmatched. CDR1 LNHDA and CDR2 SQIVND come from the germline V gene (reference sequence). The CDR3 length is 15 residues. CDR3: CASSTDRGAYNEQFF. The DNA for the CDR3 is TGTGCCAGTAGTACCGACAGGGGGGCCTACAATGAGCAGTTCTTC. Drawing the rest from reference TRBV19 and TRBJ2-1, the complete variable domain is DGGITQSPKYLFRKEGQNVTLSCEQNLNHDAMYWYRQDPGQGLRLIYYSQIVNDFQKGDIAEGYSVSREKKESFPLTVTSAQKNPTAFYLCASSTDRGAYNEQFFGPGTRLTVL.

The CDR3 sequence is CASSLSPTGEARGSGTYEQYF. CDR3 nucleotide sequence: TGTGCCAGCAGCTTGAGCCCTACAGGGGAGGCGCGCGGATCTGGTACCTACGAGCAGTACTTC. The chain uses TRBV7-8 and TRBJ2-7, with D perhaps TRBD1 (7 bases). The CDR3 runs to 21 residues. V was pared by 3 bases and J by 2 bases, with 32 bases between. Germline values: CDR1 SGHVS, CDR2 FQNEAQ.

CDR3 region: CASSLNRETQYF. CDR3 bases: TGTGCCAGCAGCTTAAATCGGGAGACCCAGTACTTC. The chain joins TRBV7-6 to TRBJ2-5; D ambiguous. The ends were cut back, 2 bases at V and 5 bases at J, with 6 bases in the middle. Germline assignment: CDR1 SGHVS and CDR2 FNYEAQ. The CDR3 spans 12 residues.

This clone was found once. This sequence joins TRBV19 and TRBJ1-1; TRBD1 might be the D (6 bases). The length of the CDR3 is 13 residues. The V end was cut by 9 bases, the J end by 3 bases, with 14 bases between. Germline-derived CDR1 and CDR2 are LNHDA and SQIVND (reference sequence). The CDR3 DNA is TGTGCCAGCGCCTGGACAGAGGACACTGAAGCTTTCTTT. Translation gives CASAWTEDTEAFF.

V and J are TRBV7-9 and TRBJ2-7; 7 positions match TRBD1. The CDR3 has 14 amino acids. CDR1 and CDR2 from the germline V gene are SEHNR and FQNEAQ (reference sequence). The ends lost 1 base at V and 6 bases at J; junction bases unmatched: 6. The CDR3 here is CASSLVQGLGEQYF. CDR3 coding DNA: TGTGCCAGCAGCTTAGTACAGGGGCTGGGCGAGCAGTACTTC.

The chain couples TRBV19 to TRBJ2-1; 8 bases agree with TRBD2. The CDR3 extends over 14 amino acids. From germline, CDR1 is LNHDA and CDR2 SQIVND (reference sequence). Unmatched junction bases numbered 8, after V lost 9 bases and J lost 4 bases. Written as DNA, the CDR3 is TGTGCCAGCGGGGGGGGGACGGGGTACAATGAGCAGTTCTTC. It codes for CASGGGTGYNEQFF.

J is TRBJ2-7 and V is TRBV11-2, with a weak D call TRBD1 (6 bases). The germline V gene has CDR1 SGHAT and CDR2 FQNNGV. V was cut by 3 bases and J by 3 bases, with 9 bases left in between. This CDR3 has 13 residues. The CDR3 sequence is CASSFRDNYEQYF. The CDR3 region has the DNA TGTGCCAGCAGCTTCCGGGACAACTACGAGCAGTACTTC.

The rearrangement uses TRBV28 and TRBJ1-5; D possibly corresponds to TRBD1 (6 bases). The CDR3 is made up of 16 amino acids. Germline-derived CDR1 and CDR2 are MDHEN and SYDVKM. With 6 bases removed from V and 0 bases from J, the gap between germline ends came to 15 bases. The CDR3 here is CASRTEGEGSNQPQHF. Here the CDR3 DNA reads TGTGCCAGCAGAACCGAGGGGGAGGGTAGCAATCAGCCCCAGCATTTT.

This clone was counted a single time. The V gene is TRBV7-2, the J gene TRBJ2-3, with TRBD2 identical over 9 bases. The CDR3 extends over 15 amino acids. The germline V gene encodes CDR1 SGHTA and CDR2 FQGNSA. V shed 5 bases and J 1 base; nucleotides not matched to a gene: 4. CDR3 region: CASSGAGGRTDTQYF. The CDR3 DNA sequence: TGTGCCAGCAGCGGAGCGGGGGGCCGCACAGATACGCAGTATTTT.

The chain's CDR3 is CASSYDRGRNTEAFF. The CDR3 DNA follows: TGTGCCAGCAGCTATGACAGGGGGCGGAACACTGAAGCTTTCTTT. The V and J genes are TRBV6-5 and TRBJ1-1; TRBD1 matches at 10 bases. This CDR3 region has 15 residues. Trimming removed 6 bases from V and 1 base from J; junction bases left unmatched: 5. Germline values: CDR1 MNHEY, CDR2 SVGAGI.

This clone was found once. The chain combines TRBV30 with TRBJ1-4, with D maybe TRBD1 (5 bases). The germline gives CDR1 GTSNPN, CDR2 SVGIG (reference sequence). The length of the CDR3 is 15 residues. Between the trimmed V and J ends, which lost 5 bases and 0 bases, there was a span of 13 bases. The CDR3 nucleotides are TGTGCCTGGGCAAGACAGTTTGCAACTAATGAAAAACTGTTTTTT. Protein product: CAWARQFATNEKLFF. Looking up the rest from reference TRBV30 and TRBJ1-4 gives the full variable domain: SQTIHQWPATLVQPVGSPLSLECTVEGTSNPNLYWYRQAAGRGLQLLFYSVGIGQISSEVPQNLSASRPQDRQFILSSKKLLLSDSGFYLCAWARQFATNEKLFFGSGTQLSVL.

This rearrangement joins TRBV6-4 to TRBJ2-7; tentatively, D is TRBD1 (5 bases). From germline, CDR1 is MRHNA and CDR2 SNTAGT. CDR3 length equals 17 residues. V lost 2 bases and J lost 0, with 17 bases in between. CDR3 protein: CASSDGPRGFYSYEQYF. The DNA for the CDR3 is TGTGCCAGCAGTGACGGACCAAGGGGATTTTACTCCTACGAGCAGTACTTC.

The chain recombines TRBV7-2 with TRBJ1-6; D might be TRBD1 (5 bases). Trimming left V 5 bases short and J 10 bases short, with 24 bases between. The CDR3 has 17 residues. The germline gives CDR1 SGHTA, CDR2 FQGNSA. The CDR3 loop reads CASSGGTHSLAGSPLHF. CDR3 sequence (DNA): TGTGCCAGCAGCGGAGGGACTCACTCTCTGGCCGGGTCACCCCTCCACTTT.

The chain carries TRBV19 and TRBJ1-5, with 8 bases aligning to TRBD1. J was trimmed by 7 bases and V by 5 bases; bases with no gene match: 7. CDR1 and CDR2 from the germline V gene are LNHDA and SQIVND (reference sequence). The CDR3 length is 14 residues. CDR3 loop: CASSATGGHQPQHF. CDR3 sequence (DNA): TGTGCCAGTAGTGCAACAGGGGGACACCAGCCCCAGCATTTT.

The chain has TRBV4-2 and TRBJ1-2, with D uncertain. Germline values: CDR1 LGHNA, CDR2 YNFKEQ. V lost 0 bases to trimming and J lost 0 bases, with 8 bases between them. This CDR3 comprises 15 residues. The CDR3 loop is CASSQDAGSNYGYTF. CDR3 sequence (DNA): TGTGCCAGCAGCCAAGATGCAGGTTCTAACTATGGCTACACCTTC.

J is TRBJ2-5 and V is TRBV30; tentatively, D is TRBD1 (7 bases). V lost 6 bases to trimming and J lost 4 bases, with 18 bases between them. This CDR3 is 14 amino acids long. Germline values: CDR1 GTSNPN, CDR2 SVGIG (reference sequence). The CDR3 loop is CACNLRGDRETQYF. The DNA of the CDR3 is TGTGCCTGCAACCTCAGGGGGGATCGAGAGACCCAGTACTTC.

This chain links TRBV7-9 with TRBJ1-6; 7 bases map to TRBD1. Germline CDR1 reads SEHNR; CDR2 reads FQNEAQ (reference sequence). The J segment lost 15 bases and the V segment lost 8 bases, leaving 7 bases of the junction unmatched. This CDR3 has 11 amino acids. The CDR3 here is CASGRGPGLHF. The CDR3 bases are TGTGCCAGCGGAAGGGGGCCGGGCCTCCACTTT.